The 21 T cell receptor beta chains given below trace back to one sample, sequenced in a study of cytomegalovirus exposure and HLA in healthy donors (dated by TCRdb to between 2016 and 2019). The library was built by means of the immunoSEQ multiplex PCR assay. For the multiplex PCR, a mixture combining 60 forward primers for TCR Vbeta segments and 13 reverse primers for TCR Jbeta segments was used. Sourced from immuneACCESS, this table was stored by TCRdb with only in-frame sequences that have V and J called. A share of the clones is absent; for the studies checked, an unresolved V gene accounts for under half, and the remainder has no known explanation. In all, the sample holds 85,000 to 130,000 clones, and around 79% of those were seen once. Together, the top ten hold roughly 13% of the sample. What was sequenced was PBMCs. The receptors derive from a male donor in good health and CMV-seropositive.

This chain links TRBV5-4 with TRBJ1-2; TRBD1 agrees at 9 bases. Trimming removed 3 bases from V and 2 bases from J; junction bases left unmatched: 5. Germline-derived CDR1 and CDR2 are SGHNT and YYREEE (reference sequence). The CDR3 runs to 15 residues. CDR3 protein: CASSSWTGVNYGYTF. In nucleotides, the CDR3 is TGTGCCAGCAGCTCCTGGACAGGGGTAAACTATGGCTACACCTTC.

The CDR3 here is CASSFEGQGYNEQFF. The CDR3 bases are TGTGCCAGCAGTTTCGAGGGACAGGGCTACAATGAGCAGTTCTTC. The rearrangement joins TRBV27 to TRBJ2-1; 9 bases map to TRBD1. V shed 3 bases and J 3 bases; nucleotides not matched to a gene: 3. Germline lookup yields CDR1 MNHEY and CDR2 SMNVEV (reference sequence). This CDR3 has 15 residues.

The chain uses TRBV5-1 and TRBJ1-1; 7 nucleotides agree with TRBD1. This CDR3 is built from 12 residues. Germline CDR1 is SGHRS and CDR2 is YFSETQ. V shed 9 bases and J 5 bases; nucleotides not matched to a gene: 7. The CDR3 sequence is CATRQGETEAFF. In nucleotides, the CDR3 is TGCGCCACCCGACAGGGAGAAACTGAAGCTTTCTTT.

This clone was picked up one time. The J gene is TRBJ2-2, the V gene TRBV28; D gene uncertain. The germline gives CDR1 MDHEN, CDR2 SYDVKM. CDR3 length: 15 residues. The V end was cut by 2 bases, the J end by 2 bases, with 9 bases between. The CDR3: CASSLTLVNTGELFF. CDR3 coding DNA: TGTGCCAGCAGTTTAACTCTGGTAAACACCGGGGAGCTGTTTTTT.

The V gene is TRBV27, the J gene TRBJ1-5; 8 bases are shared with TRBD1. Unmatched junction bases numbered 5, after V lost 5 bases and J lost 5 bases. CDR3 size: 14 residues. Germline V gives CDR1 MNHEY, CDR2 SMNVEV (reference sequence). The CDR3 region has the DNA TGTGCCAGCAGTGTCGGACAGGGCTATCAGCCCCAGCATTTT. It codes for CASSVGQGYQPQHF.

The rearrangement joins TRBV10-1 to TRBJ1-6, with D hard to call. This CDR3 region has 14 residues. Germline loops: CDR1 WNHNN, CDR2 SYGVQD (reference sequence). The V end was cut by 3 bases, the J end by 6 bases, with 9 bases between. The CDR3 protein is CASSEYGVNSPLHF. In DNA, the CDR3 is TGCGCCAGCAGTGAATACGGGGTTAATTCACCCCTCCACTTT.

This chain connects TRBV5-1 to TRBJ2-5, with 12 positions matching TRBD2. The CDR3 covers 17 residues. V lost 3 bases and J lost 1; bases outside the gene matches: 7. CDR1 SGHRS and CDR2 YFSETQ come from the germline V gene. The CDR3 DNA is TGCGCCAGCAGCTACTCGAGACTAGCGGGGGCCCAAGAGACCCAGTACTTC. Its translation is CASSYSRLAGAQETQYF.

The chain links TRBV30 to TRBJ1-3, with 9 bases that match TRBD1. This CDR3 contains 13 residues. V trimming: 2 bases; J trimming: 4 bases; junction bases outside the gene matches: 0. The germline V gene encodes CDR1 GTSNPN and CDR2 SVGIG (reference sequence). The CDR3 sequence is CAWSTGGGNTIYF. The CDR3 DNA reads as TGTGCCTGGAGTACAGGGGGCGGAAACACCATATATTTT.

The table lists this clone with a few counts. The CDR3 DNA reads as TGTGCCAGTAGGGGACTAGCCACGCTAGAGACCCAGTACTTC. This codes for CASRGLATLETQYF. This chain links TRBV19 with TRBJ2-5; 9 positions agree with TRBD2. CDR3 length equals 14 residues. Germline V gene sequence: CDR1 LNHDA, CDR2 SQIVND (reference sequence). V dropped 6 bases and J dropped 4; count of bases not matched to a gene: 6.

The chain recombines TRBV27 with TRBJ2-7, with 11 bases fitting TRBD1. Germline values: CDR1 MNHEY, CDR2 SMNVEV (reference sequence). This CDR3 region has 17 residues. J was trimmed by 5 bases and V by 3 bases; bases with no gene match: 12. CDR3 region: CASSLSRGQGARNEQYF. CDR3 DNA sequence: TGTGCCAGCAGTTTGTCCCGAGGACAGGGGGCGAGGAACGAGCAGTACTTC.

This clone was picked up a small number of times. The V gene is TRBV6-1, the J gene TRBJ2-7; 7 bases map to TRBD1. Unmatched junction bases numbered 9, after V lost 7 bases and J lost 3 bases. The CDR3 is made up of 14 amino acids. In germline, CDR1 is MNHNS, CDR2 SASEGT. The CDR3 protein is CASIRDRYFYEQYF. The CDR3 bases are TGTGCCAGCATCAGGGACAGATACTTCTACGAGCAGTACTTC.

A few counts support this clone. The CDR3 nucleotides read TGTGCCAGCAGCTCCGGACAGCCCTATTCACCCCTCCACTTT. As protein: CASSSGQPYSPLHF. V and J are TRBV5-4 and TRBJ1-6, with a tentative D call TRBD1 (6 bases). With 3 bases removed from V and 8 bases from J, the gap between germline ends came to 12 bases. From germline, CDR1 is SGHNT and CDR2 YYREEE (reference sequence). This CDR3 has 14 residues.

CDR3 residues: CASSLDRRGYTF. CDR3 nucleotide sequence: TGTGCCAGCAGCTTAGATCGCCGGGGCTACACCTTC. This chain connects TRBV11-2 to TRBJ1-2; D remains unclear. The CDR3 covers 12 residues. Germline CDR1 SGHAT, CDR2 FQNNGV. V lost 0 bases and J lost 8, with 7 bases in between.

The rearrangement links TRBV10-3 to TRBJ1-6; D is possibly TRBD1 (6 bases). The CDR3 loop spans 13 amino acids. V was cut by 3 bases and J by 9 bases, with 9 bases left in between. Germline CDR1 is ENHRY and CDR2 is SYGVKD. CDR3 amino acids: CAISDSQGSPLHF. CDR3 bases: TGTGCCATCAGTGACTCACAGGGTTCACCCCTCCACTTT.

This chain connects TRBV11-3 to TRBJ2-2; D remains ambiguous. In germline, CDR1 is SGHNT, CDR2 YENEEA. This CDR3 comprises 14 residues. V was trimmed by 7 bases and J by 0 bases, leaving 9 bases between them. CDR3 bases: TGTGCCAGCAAATCCTCTTCGAACACCGGGGAGCTGTTTTTT. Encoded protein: CASKSSSNTGELFF.

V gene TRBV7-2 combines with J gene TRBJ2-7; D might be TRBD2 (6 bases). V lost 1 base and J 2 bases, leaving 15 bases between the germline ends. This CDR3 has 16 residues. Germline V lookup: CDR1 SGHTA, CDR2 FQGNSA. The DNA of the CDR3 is TGTGCCAGCAGCTTAGGGGTCGGGGGAAGGGCCTACGAGCAGTACTTC. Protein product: CASSLGVGGRAYEQYF.

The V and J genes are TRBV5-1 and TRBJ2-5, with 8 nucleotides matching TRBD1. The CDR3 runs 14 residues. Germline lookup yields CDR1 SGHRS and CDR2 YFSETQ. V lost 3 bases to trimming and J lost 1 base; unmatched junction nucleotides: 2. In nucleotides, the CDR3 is TGCGCCAGCAGCTCGGGACAGGCCCAAGAGACCCAGTACTTC. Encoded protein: CASSSGQAQETQYF. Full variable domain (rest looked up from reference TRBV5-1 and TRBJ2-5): KAGVTQTPRYLIKTRGQQVTLSCSPISGHRSVSWYQQTPGQGLQFLFEYFSETQRNKGNFPGRFSGRQFSNSRSEMNVSTLELGDSALYLCASSSGQAQETQYFGPGTRLLVL.

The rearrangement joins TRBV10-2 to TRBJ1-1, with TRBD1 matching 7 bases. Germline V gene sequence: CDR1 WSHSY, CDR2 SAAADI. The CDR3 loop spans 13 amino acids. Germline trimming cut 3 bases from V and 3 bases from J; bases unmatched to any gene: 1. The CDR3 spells CASSEQGYTEAFF. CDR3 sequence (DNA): TGCGCCAGCAGTGAACAGGGGTACACTGAAGCTTTCTTT.

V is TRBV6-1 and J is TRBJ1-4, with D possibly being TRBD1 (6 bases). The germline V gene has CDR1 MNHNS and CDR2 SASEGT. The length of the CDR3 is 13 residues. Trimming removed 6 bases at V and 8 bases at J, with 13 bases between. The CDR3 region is CASSRQESEKLFF. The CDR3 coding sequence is TGTGCCAGCAGCAGACAGGAGAGCGAAAAACTGTTTTTT.

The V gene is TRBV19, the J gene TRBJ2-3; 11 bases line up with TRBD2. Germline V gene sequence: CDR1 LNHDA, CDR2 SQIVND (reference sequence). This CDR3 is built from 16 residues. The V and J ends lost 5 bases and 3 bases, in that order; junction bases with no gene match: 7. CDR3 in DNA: TGTGCCAGTAGTGCCAGACTAGCGGGGACGACAGATACGCAGTATTTT. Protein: CASSARLAGTTDTQYF. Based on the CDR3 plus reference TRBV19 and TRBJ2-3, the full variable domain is DGGITQSPKYLFRKEGQNVTLSCEQNLNHDAMYWYRQDPGQGLRLIYYSQIVNDFQKGDIAEGYSVSREKKESFPLTVTSAQKNPTAFYLCASSARLAGTTDTQYFGPGTRLTVL.

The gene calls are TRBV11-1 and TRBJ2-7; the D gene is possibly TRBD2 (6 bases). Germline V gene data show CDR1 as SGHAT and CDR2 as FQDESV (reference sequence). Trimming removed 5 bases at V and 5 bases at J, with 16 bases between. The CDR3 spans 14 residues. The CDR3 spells CASSPFGGTDEQYF. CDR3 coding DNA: TGTGCCAGCAGCCCATTTGGGGGGACCGACGAGCAGTACTTC. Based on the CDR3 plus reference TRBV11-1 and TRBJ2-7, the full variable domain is EAEVAQSPRYKITEKSQAVAFWCDPISGHATLYWYRQILGQGPELLVQFQDESVVDDSQLPKDRFSAERLKGVDSTLKIQPAELGDSAMYLCASSPFGGTDEQYFGPGTRLTVT.